Below, one TCR beta chain is given with its context. It has no known antigen specificity. Base qualities are missing; no much larger clone stands one base away. The entry originates in a study of Graves' ophthalmopathy and Graves' hyperthyroidism (dated by TCRdb to the late 2010s). A note on the overall study: Peripheral blood was collected before any treatment was given, at the time of initial diagnosis. The study used signatures of the TCR beta repertoire to tell Graves' ophthalmopathy apart from Graves' hyperthyroidism and to predict which patients would progress to ophthalmopathy. In total, approximately 130 blood samples were TCR-sequenced: fewer than 50 ophthalmopathy, about 75 hyperthyroidism and around 17 hyperthyroidism-to-ophthalmopathy patients. To explore V-J signatures that distinguish ophthalmopathy from hyperthyroidism, a discovery set of around 100 patients was enrolled, made up of more than 40 with ophthalmopathy and fewer than 60 with stable hyperthyroidism. An independent validation cohort was composed of 18 hyperthyroidism patients and 17 patients who later progressed from hyperthyroidism to ophthalmopathy. In more than five hyperthyroidism patients, the T-cell repertoires found in thyroid tissue were compared with those found in blood. Once sampling was done, hyperthyroidism patients were given methimazole at a starting dose of 30 mg daily, while ophthalmopathy patients were given high-dose intravenous methylprednisolone. The approximately 100 discovery patients were randomly divided into training and test sets at a 7:3 ratio. General study outcomes and caveats: In validation, the model predicted ophthalmopathy progression with about 70% sensitivity and roughly 72% specificity; 12 predicted patients were CT-confirmed with GO in a median of about 7.1 months. Sample size was not statistically predetermined, and group allocation was not concealed from the investigators. In cross-validation, the 13-signature model distinguished ophthalmopathy from stable hyperthyroidism with around 90% sensitivity and over 81% specificity, while in the test set the corresponding values were around 79% and 71%. Among expanded thyroid clonotypes with frequency above 0.001, most also showed up in blood, which suggests that blood repertoires may reflect the thyroid immune response.

Stable hyperthyroidism was defined as no progression to ophthalmopathy within 18 months of follow-up. Hyperthyroidism patients were newly diagnosed, with disease duration under 2 months, and aged 18 to 65 years. Patients were excluded if they had other autoimmune diseases, uncontrolled infections, pregnancy or lactation. Diagnosis relied on clinical symptoms, serum thyroxine, TRAb, thyroid ultrasound and orbital computed tomography. PBMCs were isolated from roughly 10 ml of fresh peripheral blood by Ficoll-Paque density gradient centrifugation. Trizol reagent was used to extract the total RNA, and its quality was then checked on an Agilent 2100 Bioanalyzer. The CDR3 numbers 15 residues from cysteine through phenylalanine. Only the CDR3 part of the read is kept: 45 bases, read in frame from the first base. Here V drops 6 bases and J drops 2 bases, and the junction holds 7 bases not matched to any gene. Per the germline V gene, SNHLY is the CDR1 and FYNNEI is the CDR2.

For repertoire sequencing, TCR beta CDR3 regions were amplified from RNA transcripts. A first-round RT-PCR used HTBI primers with the Qiagen OneStep RT-PCR kit, followed by a second-round multiplex PCR, size selection and purification. Libraries were sequenced paired-end with 100 bp reads on an Illumina HiSeq2000. Regarding the original processing steps: SOAPnuke was used to process the reads, throwing out any read that had adapters, had uncalled bases, had a mean Phred below 15, or lacked an exact constant-primer or identifier match. COPE v1.2.5 was used to merge the high-quality paired reads. Each unique nucleotide sequence was defined as a clonotype, and clonotypes were aligned to IMGT TRB V, D and J references with MiTCR v1.1. Analysis was restricted to V-J combinations with a frequency above 0.0001, which covered 99.2% of repertoires. For each V-J combination, a TCR clonal expansion and chaos score was defined as F50 clonal expansion divided by the chaos observed in the TCRdist matrix. Features were reduced by Welch's t-statistics and random forest to over 10 V-J combinations, which fed a naive Bayes classifier. The similarity between thyroid and blood repertoires was quantified using the Morisita-Horn index. The public reads were quality trimmed at Q25 with fastp and then assembled into clones with MiXCR by TCRdb, keeping productive beta chains. For every CDR3 protein sequence, its rows merge into one entry that carries the most common genes and DNA. The V and J calls were not made by the authors but by TCRdb's processing. Counted in this sample were hundreds of thousands of distinct CDR3 sequences; more than 20% of them appeared once. The ten largest account for around 3.2% of the sample.

Sequences were obtained from peripheral blood. Recombination connected TRBV2 to TRBJ2-7; the junction holds 10 bases that match TRBD2. This clonotype was sampled from a woman between 18 and 29 years old with stable Graves' hyperthyroidism. Donor details come from another sample of the same person, matched by shared clones. CDR3 sequence: CASRLGLALTYEQYF. The base sequence is TGTGCCAGCAGGCTGGGACTAGCGCTAACCTACGAGCAGTACTTC.